This is a list of T cell receptor beta chains from one sample in a study of PD-1 blockade in classical Hodgkin lymphoma. TCRdb's table, derived via immunoSEQ multiplex PCR, lists solely in-frame clones and lacks some. The repertoire consists of under 110,000 clones, with about 89% occurring once and the leading ten covering about 6.4%. The source was peripheral blood mononuclear cells (PBMCs), collected before the second cycle of nivolumab. The receptor source for this set is a human donor with classical Hodgkin lymphoma. Both conserved end residues are part of each CDR3. Fields, in order: CDR3 protein, V gene.

cdr3_aa: CASSLFLLSLINYGYTF
v_call: TRBV7-2

cdr3_aa: CASSGGPYEQYF
v_call: TRBV19

cdr3_aa: CASSPTDAQGPQHF
v_call: TRBV18

cdr3_aa: CASSEPRGGKNIQYF
v_call: TRBV25-1

cdr3_aa: CASSLEDRAWTEAFF
v_call: TRBV7-9

cdr3_aa: CASSESRGTSTDTQYF
v_call: TRBV10-1

cdr3_aa: CASRESFNYGYTF
v_call: TRBV2

cdr3_aa: CASSLAGQGDLYEQYF
v_call: TRBV5-6

cdr3_aa: CASSLRQGSPDTQYF
v_call: TRBV14

cdr3_aa: CASSSGEGTYEQYF
v_call: TRBV7-8

cdr3_aa: CASRVAGGRYNEQFF
v_call: TRBV11-2

cdr3_aa: CASRTGGQETQYF
v_call: TRBV7-2

cdr3_aa: CASSVDRAEQFF
v_call: TRBV10-1

cdr3_aa: CASSEAGLNEKLFF
v_call: TRBV2

cdr3_aa: CASSPRQEGAFF
v_call: TRBV14

cdr3_aa: CAWSRDRVRGQPQHF
v_call: TRBV30

cdr3_aa: CASSIRVLASNTGELFF
v_call: TRBV19

cdr3_aa: CASSYLDTKNYGYTF
v_call: TRBV6-5

cdr3_aa: CSDDSPGQGVKGTQYF
v_call: TRBV29-1

cdr3_aa: CASSLGPVNEQFF
v_call: TRBV7-9